This TCR beta chain came from a study of blood T cell repertoires in COVID-19. Original analysis: It was from reference gene primer amplification that nucleated cell counts were estimated. Profiled with immunoSEQ multiplex PCR; TCRdb holds only in-frame clones, not every one. The V and J calls and clone size were taken over from that table, and D and trimming were inferred from the DNA. The sample lists about 44,000 clones; 82% were seen once. CDR3 size: 13 residues. Trimming stripped 6 bases from V and 4 bases from J, with 10 bases between. Germline-derived CDR1 and CDR2 are KGHSH and LQKENI. The V gene is TRBV18, the J gene TRBJ1-5; possible D gene TRBD1, 6 bases. The clonotype comes from a woman aged 70-85 years with acute or convalescent COVID-19. Sequenced sample: peripheral blood. The CDR3 is CASSIGQNQPQHF. CDR3 nucleotide sequence: TGTGCCAGCTCGATAGGACAGAATCAGCCCCAGCATTTT.